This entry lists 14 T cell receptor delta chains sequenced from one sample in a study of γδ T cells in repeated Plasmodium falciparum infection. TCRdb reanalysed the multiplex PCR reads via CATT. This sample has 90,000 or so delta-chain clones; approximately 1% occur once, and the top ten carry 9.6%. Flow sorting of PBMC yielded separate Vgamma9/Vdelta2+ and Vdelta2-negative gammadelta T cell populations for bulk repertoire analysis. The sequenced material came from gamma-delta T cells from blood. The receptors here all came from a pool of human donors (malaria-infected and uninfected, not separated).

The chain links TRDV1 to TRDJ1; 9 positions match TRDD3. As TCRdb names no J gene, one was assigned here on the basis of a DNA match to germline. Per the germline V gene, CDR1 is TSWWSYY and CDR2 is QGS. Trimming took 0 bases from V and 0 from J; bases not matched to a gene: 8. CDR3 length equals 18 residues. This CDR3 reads CALGELRRGGYYTDKLIF. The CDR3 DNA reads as TGTGCTCTTGGGGAACTTCGTCGGGGGGGATACTACACCGATAAACTCATCTTT.

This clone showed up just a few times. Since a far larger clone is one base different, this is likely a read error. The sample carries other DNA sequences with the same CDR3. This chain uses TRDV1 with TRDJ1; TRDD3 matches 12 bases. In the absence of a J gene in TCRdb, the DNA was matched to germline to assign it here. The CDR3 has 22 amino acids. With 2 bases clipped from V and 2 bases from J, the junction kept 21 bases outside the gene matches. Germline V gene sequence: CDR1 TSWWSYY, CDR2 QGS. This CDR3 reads CALGESFSSSLLGDTGTDKLIF. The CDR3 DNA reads TGTGCTCTTGGGGAATCCTTCTCCTCCTCGCTACTGGGGGATACTGGGACCGATAAACTCATCTTT.

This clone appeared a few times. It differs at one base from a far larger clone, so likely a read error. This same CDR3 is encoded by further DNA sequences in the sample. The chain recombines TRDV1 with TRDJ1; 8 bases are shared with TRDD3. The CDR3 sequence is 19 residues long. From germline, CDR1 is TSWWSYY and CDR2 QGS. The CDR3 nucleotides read TGTGCTCTCGCCGCCCCAGCTTCAGCTGGGGGAAGGTACACCGATAAACTCATCTTC. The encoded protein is CALAAPASAGGRYTDKLIF.

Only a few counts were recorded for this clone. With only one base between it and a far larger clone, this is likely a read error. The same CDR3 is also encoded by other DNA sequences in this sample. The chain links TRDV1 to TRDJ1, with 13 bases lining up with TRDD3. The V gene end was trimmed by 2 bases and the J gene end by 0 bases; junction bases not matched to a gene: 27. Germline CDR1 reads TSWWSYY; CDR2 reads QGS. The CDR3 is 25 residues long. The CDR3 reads CALGELPFTRTGGYARRLYTDKLIF. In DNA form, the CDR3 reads TGTGCTCTTGGGGAATTACCTTTCACAAGAACTGGGGGATACGCGCGCCGACTGTACACCGATAAACTCATCTTT.

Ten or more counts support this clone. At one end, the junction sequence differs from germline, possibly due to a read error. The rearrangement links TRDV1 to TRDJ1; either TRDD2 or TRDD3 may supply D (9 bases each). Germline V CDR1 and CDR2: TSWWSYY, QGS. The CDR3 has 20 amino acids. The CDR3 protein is CALGDAFLRVWGIYTDILIF. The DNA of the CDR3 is TGTGCTCTTGGGGATGCCTTCCTACGTGTCTGGGGGATCTACACCGATATACTCATCTTT.

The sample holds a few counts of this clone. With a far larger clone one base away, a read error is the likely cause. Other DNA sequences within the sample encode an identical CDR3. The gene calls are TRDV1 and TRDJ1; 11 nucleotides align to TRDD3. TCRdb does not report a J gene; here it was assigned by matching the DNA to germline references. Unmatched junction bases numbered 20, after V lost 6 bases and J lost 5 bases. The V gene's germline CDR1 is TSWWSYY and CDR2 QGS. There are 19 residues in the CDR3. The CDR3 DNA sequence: TGTGCTCTTGGTCACAGCTTCCTACTTTTACTGGGGGATAAGGATAAACTCATCTTT. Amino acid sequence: CALGHSFLLLLGDKDKLIF.

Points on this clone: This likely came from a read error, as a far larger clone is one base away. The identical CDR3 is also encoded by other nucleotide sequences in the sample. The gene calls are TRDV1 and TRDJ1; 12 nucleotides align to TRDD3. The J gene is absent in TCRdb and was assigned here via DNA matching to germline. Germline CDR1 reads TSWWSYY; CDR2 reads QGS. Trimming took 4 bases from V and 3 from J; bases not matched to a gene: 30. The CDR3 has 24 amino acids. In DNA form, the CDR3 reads TGTGCTCTTGGGGCCACCCAATTCCTACCGGTCCTTTATACTGGGGGATACCTCGCCGATAAACTCATCTTT. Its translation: CALGATQFLPVLYTGGYLADKLIF.

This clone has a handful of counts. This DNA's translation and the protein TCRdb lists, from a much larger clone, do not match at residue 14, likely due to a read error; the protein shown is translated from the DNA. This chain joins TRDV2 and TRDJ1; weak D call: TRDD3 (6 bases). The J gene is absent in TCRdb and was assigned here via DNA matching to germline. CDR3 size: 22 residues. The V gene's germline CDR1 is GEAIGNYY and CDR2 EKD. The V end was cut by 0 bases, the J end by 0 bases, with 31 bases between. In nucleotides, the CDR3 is TGTGCCTGTGACACCATCACCCCTACAGGCTCTACTGGGAGACACAACACCGATAAACTCATCTTT. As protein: CACDTITPTGSTGRHNTDKLIF.

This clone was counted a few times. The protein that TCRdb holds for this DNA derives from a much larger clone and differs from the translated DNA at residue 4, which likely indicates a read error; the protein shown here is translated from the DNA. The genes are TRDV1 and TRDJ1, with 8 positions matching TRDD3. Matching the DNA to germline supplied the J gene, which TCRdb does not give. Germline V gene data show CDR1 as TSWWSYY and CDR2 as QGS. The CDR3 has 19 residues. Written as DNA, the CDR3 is TGTGCTCTTTGGGATCACTTAGTTAGCCGGGGGATAACCAAGGATAAACTCATCTTT. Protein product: CALWDHLVSRGITKDKLIF.

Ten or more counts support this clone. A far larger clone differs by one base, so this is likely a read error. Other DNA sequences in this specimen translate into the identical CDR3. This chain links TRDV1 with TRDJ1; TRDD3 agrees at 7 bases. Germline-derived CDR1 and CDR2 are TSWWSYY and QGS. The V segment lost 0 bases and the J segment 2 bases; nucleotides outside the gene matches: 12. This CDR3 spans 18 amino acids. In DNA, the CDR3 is TGTGCTCTTGGGGAACTTTGGGGGACCCGTTACGGAACCGATAAACTCATCTTT. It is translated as CALGELWGTRYGTDKLIF.

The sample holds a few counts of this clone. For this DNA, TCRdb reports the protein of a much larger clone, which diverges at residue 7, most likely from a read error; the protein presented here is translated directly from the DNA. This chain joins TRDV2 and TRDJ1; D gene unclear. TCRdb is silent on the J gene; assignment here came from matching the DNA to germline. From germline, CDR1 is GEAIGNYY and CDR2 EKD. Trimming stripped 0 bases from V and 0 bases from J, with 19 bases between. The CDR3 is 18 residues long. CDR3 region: CACDTRFKVHPYTDKLIF. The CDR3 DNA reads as TGTGCCTGTGACACCCGGTTTAAGGTCCATCCGTACACCGATAAACTCATCTTT.

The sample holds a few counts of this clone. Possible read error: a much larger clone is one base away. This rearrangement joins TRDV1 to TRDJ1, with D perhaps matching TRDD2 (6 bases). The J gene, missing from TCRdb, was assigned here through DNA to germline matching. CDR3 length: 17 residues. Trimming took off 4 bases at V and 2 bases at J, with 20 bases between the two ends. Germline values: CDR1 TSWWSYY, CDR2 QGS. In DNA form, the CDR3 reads TGTGCTCTTGGGGTACTTCCTTCCCACCGGGGGACCGATAAACTCATCTTT. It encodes CALGVLPSHRGTDKLIF.

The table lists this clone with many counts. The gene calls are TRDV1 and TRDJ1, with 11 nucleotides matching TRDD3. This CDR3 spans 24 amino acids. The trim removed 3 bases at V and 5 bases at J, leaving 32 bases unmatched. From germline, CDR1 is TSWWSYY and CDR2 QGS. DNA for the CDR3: TGTGCTCTTGGGGATCCCGGACGCCTTCCCCGGTCTGGGGGATACCCTCGACACCGGGATAAACTCATCTTT. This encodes CALGDPGRLPRSGGYPRHRDKLIF.

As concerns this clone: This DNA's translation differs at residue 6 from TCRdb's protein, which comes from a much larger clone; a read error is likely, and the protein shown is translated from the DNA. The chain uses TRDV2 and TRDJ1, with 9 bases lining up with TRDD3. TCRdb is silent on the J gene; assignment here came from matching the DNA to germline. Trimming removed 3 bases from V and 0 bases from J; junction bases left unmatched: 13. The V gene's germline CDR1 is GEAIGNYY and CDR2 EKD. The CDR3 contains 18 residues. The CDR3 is CACDLGLGDTRYTDKLIF. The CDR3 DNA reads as TGTGCCTGTGACCTGGGACTGGGGGACACCCGATACACCGATAAACTCATCTTT.